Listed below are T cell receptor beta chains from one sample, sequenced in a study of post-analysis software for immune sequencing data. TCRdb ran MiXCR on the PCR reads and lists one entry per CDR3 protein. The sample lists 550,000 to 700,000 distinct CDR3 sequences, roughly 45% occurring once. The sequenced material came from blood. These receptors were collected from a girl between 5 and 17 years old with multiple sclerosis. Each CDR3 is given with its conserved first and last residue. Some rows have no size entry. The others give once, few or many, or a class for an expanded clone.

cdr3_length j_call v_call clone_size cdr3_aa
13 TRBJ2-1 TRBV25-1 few CASNFRDADEQFF
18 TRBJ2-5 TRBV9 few CASSDHRGLAENQETQYF
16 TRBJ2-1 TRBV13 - CASSRGTPREYNEQFF
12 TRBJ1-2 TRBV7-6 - CASSFQGGLHTF
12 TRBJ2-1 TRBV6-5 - CAIGPIYNEQFF
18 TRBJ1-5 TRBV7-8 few CASSSLRRAEDSNQPQHF
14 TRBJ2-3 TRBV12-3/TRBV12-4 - CASSKGQFTDTQYF
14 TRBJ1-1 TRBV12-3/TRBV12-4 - CASGTGGGNTEAFF
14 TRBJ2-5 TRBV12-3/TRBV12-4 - CASSLRPFQETQYF
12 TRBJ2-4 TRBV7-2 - CASSLGVDIQYF
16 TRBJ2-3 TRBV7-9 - CASPDRGQSRTDTQYF
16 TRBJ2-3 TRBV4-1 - CASSQDADRDPDTQYF
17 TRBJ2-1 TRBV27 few CASSLMMVAGEYNEQFF
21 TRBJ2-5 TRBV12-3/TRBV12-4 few CASSLDGPMATGVGYQETQYF
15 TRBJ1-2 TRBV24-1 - CATSDPGTGDYGYTF
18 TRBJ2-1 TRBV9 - CASSVTSGGPNSYNEQFF